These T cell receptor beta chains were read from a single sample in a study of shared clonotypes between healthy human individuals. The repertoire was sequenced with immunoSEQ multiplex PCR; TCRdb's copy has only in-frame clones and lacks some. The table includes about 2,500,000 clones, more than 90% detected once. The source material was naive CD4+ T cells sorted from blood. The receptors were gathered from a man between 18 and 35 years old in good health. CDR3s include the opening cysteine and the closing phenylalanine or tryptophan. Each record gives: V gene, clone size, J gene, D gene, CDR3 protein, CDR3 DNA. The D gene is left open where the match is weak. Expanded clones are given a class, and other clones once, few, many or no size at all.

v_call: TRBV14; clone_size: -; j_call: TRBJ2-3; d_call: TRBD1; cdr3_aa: CASSRQGADTQYF; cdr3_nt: TGTGCCAGCAGTCGACAGGGGGCGGATACGCAGTATTTT
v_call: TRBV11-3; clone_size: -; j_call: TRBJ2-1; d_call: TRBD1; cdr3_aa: CASSPGQTYNEQFF; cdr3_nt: TGTGCCAGCAGCCCGGGACAGACATACAATGAGCAGTTCTTC
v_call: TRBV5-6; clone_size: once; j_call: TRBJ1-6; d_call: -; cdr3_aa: CASSLVGLNSPLHF; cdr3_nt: TGTGCCAGCAGCTTGGTGGGCCTGAATTCACCCCTCCACTTT
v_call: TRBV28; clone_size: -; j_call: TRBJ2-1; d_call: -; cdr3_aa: CATQFSLGPYNEQFF; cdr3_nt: TGTGCCACCCAGTTTTCATTAGGCCCATACAATGAGCAGTTCTTC
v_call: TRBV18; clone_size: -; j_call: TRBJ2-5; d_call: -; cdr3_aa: CASSPGSGLSQETQYF; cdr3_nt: TGTGCCAGCTCACCGGGAAGCGGGTTGAGCCAAGAGACCCAGTACTTC
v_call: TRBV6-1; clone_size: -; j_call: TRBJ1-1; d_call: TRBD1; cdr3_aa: CASSGGQGAEAFF; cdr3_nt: TGTGCCAGCAGTGGGGGACAGGGGGCTGAAGCTTTCTTT
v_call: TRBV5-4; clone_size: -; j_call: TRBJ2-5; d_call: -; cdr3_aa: CASSLGTSWQETQYF; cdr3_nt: TGTGCCAGCAGCTTGGGTACTAGCTGGCAGGAGACCCAGTACTTC
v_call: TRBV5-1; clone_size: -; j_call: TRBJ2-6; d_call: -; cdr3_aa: CASSGQTGANVLTF; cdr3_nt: TGCGCCAGCAGCGGACAGACCGGGGCCAACGTCCTGACTTTC
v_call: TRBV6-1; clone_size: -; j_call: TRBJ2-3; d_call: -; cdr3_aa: CASSEFGLPFPTDTQYF; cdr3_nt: TGTGCCAGCAGTGAATTTGGACTACCCTTTCCCACAGATACGCAGTATTTT
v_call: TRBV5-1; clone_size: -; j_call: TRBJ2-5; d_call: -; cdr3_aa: CASSLEAVQETQYF; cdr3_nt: TGCGCCAGCAGCTTGGAGGCAGTCCAAGAGACCCAGTACTTC
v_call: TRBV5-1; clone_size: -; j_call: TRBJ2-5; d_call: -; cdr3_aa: CASIPNTGRETQYF; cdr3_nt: TGCGCCAGCATACCCAACACAGGTCGGGAGACCCAGTACTTC
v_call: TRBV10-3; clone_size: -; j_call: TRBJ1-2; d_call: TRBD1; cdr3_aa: CAISAGTGDGYTF; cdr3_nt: TGTGCCATCAGTGCCGGGACAGGCGATGGCTACACCTTC
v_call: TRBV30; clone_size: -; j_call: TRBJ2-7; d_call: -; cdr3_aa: CAWSVRAPSYEQYF; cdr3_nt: TGTGCCTGGAGTGTAAGAGCGCCGTCCTACGAGCAGTACTTC
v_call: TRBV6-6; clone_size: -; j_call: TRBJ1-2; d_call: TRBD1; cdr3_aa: CASSYPGQGAYGYTF; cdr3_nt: TGTGCCAGCAGTTACCCCGGACAGGGCGCATATGGCTACACCTTC
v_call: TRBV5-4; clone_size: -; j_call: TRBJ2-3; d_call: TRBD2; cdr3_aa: CASSLGLAGGVTDTQYF; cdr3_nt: TGTGCCAGCAGCTTGGGACTAGCGGGAGGGGTCACAGATACGCAGTATTTT
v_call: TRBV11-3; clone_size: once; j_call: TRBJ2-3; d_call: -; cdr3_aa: CASSLFSFGTDTQYF; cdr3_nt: TGTGCCAGCAGCTTATTCAGCTTTGGCACAGATACGCAGTATTTT
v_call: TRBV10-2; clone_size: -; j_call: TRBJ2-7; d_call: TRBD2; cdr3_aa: CASRGGLAGSSYEQYF; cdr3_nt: TGCGCCAGCAGAGGGGGACTAGCGGGAAGCTCCTACGAGCAGTACTTC
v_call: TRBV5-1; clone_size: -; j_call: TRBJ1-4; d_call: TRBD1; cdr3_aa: CASTADRGREKLFF; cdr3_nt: TGCGCCAGCACGGCGGACAGGGGGCGTGAAAAACTGTTTTTT
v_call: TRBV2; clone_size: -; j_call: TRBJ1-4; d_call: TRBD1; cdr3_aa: CASSAGTGNEKLFF; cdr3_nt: TGTGCCAGCAGTGCGGGGACAGGAAATGAAAAACTGTTTTTT
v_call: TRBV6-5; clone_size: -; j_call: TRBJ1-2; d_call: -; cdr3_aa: CASRRGRDYYGYTF; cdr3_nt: TGTGCCAGCAGGCGGGGACGGGATTACTATGGCTACACCTTC
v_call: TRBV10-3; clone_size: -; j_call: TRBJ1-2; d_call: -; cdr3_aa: CAISETRTALAPGYTF; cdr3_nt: TGTGCCATCAGTGAGACCCGGACAGCCCTAGCCCCTGGCTACACCTTC
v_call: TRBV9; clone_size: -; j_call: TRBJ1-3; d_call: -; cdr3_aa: CASSVRGHGSGGNTIYF; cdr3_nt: TGTGCCAGCAGCGTGAGAGGTCACGGGTCAGGTGGAAACACCATATATTTT
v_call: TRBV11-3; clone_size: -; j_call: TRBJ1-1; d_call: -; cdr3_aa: CASSLNRLAEAFF; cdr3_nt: TGTGCCAGCAGCTTAAATCGGTTGGCTGAAGCTTTCTTT
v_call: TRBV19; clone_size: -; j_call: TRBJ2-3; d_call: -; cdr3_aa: CASTEGGSTDTQYF; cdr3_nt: TGTGCCAGTACCGAGGGGGGTAGCACAGATACGCAGTATTTT
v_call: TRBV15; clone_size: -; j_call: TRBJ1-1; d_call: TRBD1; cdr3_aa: CATSRRQGYGEAFF; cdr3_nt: TGTGCCACCAGCCGCCGACAGGGTTACGGTGAAGCTTTCTTT
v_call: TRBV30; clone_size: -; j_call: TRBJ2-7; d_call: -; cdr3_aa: CAWSVGGDIYEQYF; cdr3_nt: TGTGCCTGGAGTGTAGGGGGGGACATCTACGAGCAGTACTTC
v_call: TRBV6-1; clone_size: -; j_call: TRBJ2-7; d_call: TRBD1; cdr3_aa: CASRQDRGRDDEQYF; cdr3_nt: TGTGCCAGCAGACAGGACAGGGGGCGCGACGACGAGCAGTACTTC
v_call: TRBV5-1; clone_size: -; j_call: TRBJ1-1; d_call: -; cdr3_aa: CASSLRTPSSEAFF; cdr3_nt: TGCGCCAGCAGCTTACGGACACCTTCTTCCGAAGCTTTCTTT
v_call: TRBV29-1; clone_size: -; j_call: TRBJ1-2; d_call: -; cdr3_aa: CSVYQGFDYGYTF; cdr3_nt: TGCAGCGTTTACCAGGGATTTGACTATGGCTACACCTTC
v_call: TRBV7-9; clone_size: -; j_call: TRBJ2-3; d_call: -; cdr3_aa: CASRSRSTDTQYF; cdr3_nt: TGTGCCAGCAGATCGAGGAGCACAGATACGCAGTATTTT
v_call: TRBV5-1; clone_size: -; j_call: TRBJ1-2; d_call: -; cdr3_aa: CASSLARAGPNYGYTF; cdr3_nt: TGCGCCAGCAGCTTGGCCAGGGCAGGGCCTAACTATGGCTACACCTTC
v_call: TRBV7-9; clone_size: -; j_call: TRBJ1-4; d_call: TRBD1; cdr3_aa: CASSLSGTGSEKLFF; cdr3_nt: TGTGCCAGCAGCTTGTCCGGGACAGGGAGTGAAAAACTGTTTTTT
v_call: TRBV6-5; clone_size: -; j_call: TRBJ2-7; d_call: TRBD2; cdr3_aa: CASSSSGKEHEQYF; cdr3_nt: TGTGCCAGCAGCTCTAGCGGGAAGGAACACGAGCAGTACTTC
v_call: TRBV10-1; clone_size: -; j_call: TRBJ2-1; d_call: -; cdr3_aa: CASSEKVSSYNEQFF; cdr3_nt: TGCGCCAGCAGTGAGAAGGTGAGCTCCTACAATGAGCAGTTCTTC
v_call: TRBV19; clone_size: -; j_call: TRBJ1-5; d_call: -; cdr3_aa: CASSIANNQPQHF; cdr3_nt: TGTGCCAGTAGTATAGCCAACAATCAGCCCCAGCATTTT